This is a list of T cell receptor beta chains from one sample in a study of blood T cells in healthy people across ages. In TCRdb, the 5' RACE reads were re-called with MiXCR into one record per CDR3 protein. The sample contains approximately 1,100,000 distinct CDR3 sequences, under 55% of which appear only once. The sequenced material came from blood. The receptors derive from a woman aged 60-75 years in good health. CDR3s include the opening cysteine and the closing phenylalanine or tryptophan.

TRBV12-3/TRBV12-4 14 CASSSGGASYEQYF
TRBV7-2 17 CASSLGILAGAYNEQFF
TRBV4-2 15 CASSQMTSGRNEQFF
TRBV6-1 14 CATSLAGGTDTQYF
TRBV12-5 15 CASGLDRVGAETQYF
TRBV18 16 CASSREDRGLRNEQYF
TRBV7-9 16 CASSLVAEVSTDTQYF
TRBV7-3 15 CASSAGWASSYEQYF
TRBV5-1 16 CASTSAEEVFQETQYF
TRBV29-1 16 CSVEGGGWEGTDTQYF
TRBV5-1 17 CASSLGGRAVPSYEQYF
TRBV3-1 16 CASSQGRNSGANVLTF
TRBV12-3/TRBV12-4 13 CASGPRRYYEQYF
TRBV29-1 15 CSVVLADSSSYKQYF
TRBV6-6 16 CASSWKDRGNQETQYF
TRBV12-3/TRBV12-4 16 CASSLTGGSFSVEQYF
TRBV13 15 CASSSRTAPYGEQYF
TRBV20-1 14 CSAPRGQGAREQYF
TRBV12-3/TRBV12-4 13 CASSVRGTYEQYF
TRBV3-1 15 CASSQDLRERGEQFF
TRBV20-1 13 CSARGRSNQPQHF
TRBV28 11 CASSLETEAFF
TRBV12-3/TRBV12-4 14 CASSAKSSSYEQYF
TRBV24-1 16 CATSDSSGGKKETQYF
TRBV12-3/TRBV12-4 17 CASSFGGTTLLNYGYTF
TRBV7-2 16 CASSNGLAGGTDTQYF
TRBV20-1 13 CSASNPKSYEQYF
TRBV2 14 CASSDDRGNQPQHF
TRBV20-1 15 CSARPSGRIANEQFF
TRBV20-1 16 CSARDRGRLTVETQYF
TRBV20-1 14 CSARVAGTQQPQHF
TRBV20-1 14 CSASKAGPSYEQYF
TRBV27 12 CASSSGLAGQFF
TRBV6-6 13 CASSYVTDYGYTF
TRBV10-3 16 CAISESSWDKYNEQFF
TRBV4-2 20 CASSQDYPTPGLAVIYEQYF
TRBV20-1 14 CSARGTDHSYEQYF
TRBV20-1 17 CSATGLAGALRTDTQYF
TRBV5-1 18 CASSLVAGVLGVGNEQFF
TRBV5-1 16 CASSPSGSTRQETQYF
TRBV7-6 15 CASSIGGPPTDTQYF
TRBV14 16 CASSQDPGHLYNEQFF
TRBV5-1 14 CVSSLVSRRNEQFF
TRBV3-1 16 CASSQNPGSKRETQYF
TRBV3-1 13 CASSQRLGTEAFF
TRBV5-1 15 CASSSTPGNSDEQFF
TRBV18 15 CASSPGTRADYGYTF
TRBV7-7 13 CASSLFTTGEQYF
TRBV5-1 15 CASSSLTGGGETQYF
TRBV20-1 11 CSAKGIYGYTF
TRBV6-1 14 CASSKTGGADTQYF
TRBV7-6 17 CASSRTSGRGVSYEQYF
TRBV7-7 14 CASSPQGNTGELFF
TRBV27 15 CASSGAGLTGEKLFF